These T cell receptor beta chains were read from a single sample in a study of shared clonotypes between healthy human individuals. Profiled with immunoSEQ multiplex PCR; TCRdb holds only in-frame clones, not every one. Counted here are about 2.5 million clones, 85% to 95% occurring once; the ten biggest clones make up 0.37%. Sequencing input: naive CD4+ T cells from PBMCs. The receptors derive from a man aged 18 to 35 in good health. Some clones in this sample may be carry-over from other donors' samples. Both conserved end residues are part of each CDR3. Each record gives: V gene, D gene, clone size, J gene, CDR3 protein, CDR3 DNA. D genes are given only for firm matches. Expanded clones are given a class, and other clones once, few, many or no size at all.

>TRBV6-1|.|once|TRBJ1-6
CASSEAKSNSPLHF
TGTGCCAGCAGTGAAGCGAAGTCAAATTCACCCCTCCACTTT
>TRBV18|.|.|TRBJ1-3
CASSPTSGVNTIYF
TGTGCCAGCTCACCAACCTCAGGGGTAAACACCATATATTTT
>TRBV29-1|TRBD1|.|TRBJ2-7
CSVAWDSPYEQYF
TGCAGCGTCGCATGGGACAGTCCTTACGAGCAGTACTTC
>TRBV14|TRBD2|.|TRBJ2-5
CASRIAGAMGTQYF
TGTGCCAGCCGAATAGCGGGGGCGATGGGGACCCAGTACTTC
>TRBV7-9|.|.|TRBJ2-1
CASSPDLREQFF
TGTGCCAGCAGCCCGGACCTCCGTGAGCAGTTCTTC
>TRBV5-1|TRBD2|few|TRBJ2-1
CASSFLAGAYNEQFF
TGCGCCAGCAGCTTCCTAGCGGGAGCCTACAATGAGCAGTTCTTC
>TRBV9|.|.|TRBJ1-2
CASSPEDLGYGYTF
TGTGCCAGCAGCCCGGAGGACCTTGGCTATGGCTACACCTTC
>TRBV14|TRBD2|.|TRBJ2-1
CASTPQAGYEQFF
TGTGCCAGCACTCCCCAAGCGGGATATGAGCAGTTCTTC
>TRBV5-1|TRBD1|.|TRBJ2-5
CASSPGTDRQETQYF
TGCGCCAGCAGCCCAGGGACAGATCGACAAGAGACCCAGTACTTC
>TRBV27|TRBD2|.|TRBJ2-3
CASSFGARGGAGVTDTQYF
TGTGCCAGCAGTTTTGGGGCCCGGGGTGGAGCGGGAGTAACAGATACGCAGTATTTT
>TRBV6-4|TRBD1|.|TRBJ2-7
CASGTGVKYEQYF
TGTGCCAGCGGGACAGGGGTAAAATACGAGCAGTACTTC
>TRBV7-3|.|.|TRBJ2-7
CASSKGQAYEQYF
TGTGCCAGCAGCAAGGGTCAAGCTTACGAGCAGTACTTC
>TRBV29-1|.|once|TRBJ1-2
CSVETGQRGYTF
TGCAGCGTGGAAACAGGGCAGAGGGGCTACACCTTC
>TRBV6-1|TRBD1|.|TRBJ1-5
CASSNLRDRVQPQHF
TGTGCCAGCAGTAACCTCCGGGACAGGGTCCAGCCCCAGCATTTT
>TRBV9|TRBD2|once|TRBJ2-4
CASSVDGRAQIGVNSIQYF
TGTGCCAGCAGCGTGGACGGGAGGGCCCAAATTGGGGTAAATAGCATTCAGTACTTC
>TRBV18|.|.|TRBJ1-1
CASSPLSISDMNTEAFF
TGTGCCAGCTCACCACTCTCTATCAGCGACATGAACACTGAAGCTTTCTTT
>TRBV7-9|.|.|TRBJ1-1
CASSLVSYGSVAFF
TGTGCCAGCAGCTTAGTCTCTTATGGCTCAGTAGCTTTCTTT
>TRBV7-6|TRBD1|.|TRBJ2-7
CASSLGRDRGPLEQYF
TGTGCCAGCAGCTTAGGGAGGGACAGGGGCCCCCTCGAGCAGTACTTC
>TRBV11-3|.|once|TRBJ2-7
CASSLGQGRDEQYF
TGTGCCAGCAGCTTAGGGCAGGGAAGGGACGAGCAGTACTTC
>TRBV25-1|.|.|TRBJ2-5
CASSESGRGETQYF
TGTGCCAGCAGTGAATCCGGAAGGGGGGAGACCCAGTACTTC
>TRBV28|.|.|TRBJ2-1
CASNTAGPHNEQFF
TGTGCCAGCAACACCGCCGGGCCCCACAATGAGCAGTTCTTC
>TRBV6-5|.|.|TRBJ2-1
CASFKVGQGGNEQFF
TGTGCCAGCTTTAAGGTCGGGCAGGGAGGCAATGAGCAGTTCTTC
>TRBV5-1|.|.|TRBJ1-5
CASSLAGDSNQPQHF
TGCGCCAGCAGCTTGGCTGGGGACAGCAATCAGCCCCAGCATTTT
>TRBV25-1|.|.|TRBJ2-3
CASSTSTDTQYF
TGTGCCAGCTCCACGTCCACAGATACGCAGTATTTT
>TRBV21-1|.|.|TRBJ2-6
CASSPPCLARSGANVLTF
TGTGCCAGCAGCCCCCCATGCCTAGCCCGCTCTGGGGCCAACGTCCTGACTTTC
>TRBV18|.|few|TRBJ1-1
CASSPPGVDTEAFF
TGTGCCAGCTCACCACCAGGGGTGGACACTGAAGCTTTCTTT
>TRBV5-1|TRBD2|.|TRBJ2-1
CASSATGTSGRGEQFF
TGCGCCAGCAGCGCTACCGGGACTAGCGGGCGGGGTGAGCAGTTCTTC
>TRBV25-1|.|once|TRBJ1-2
CASSDRSGRGYGYTF
TGTGCCAGCAGTGATAGGTCGGGGCGAGGCTATGGCTACACCTTC
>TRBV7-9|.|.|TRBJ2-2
CASSLSLPRGGELFF
TGTGCCAGCAGCTTGTCTCTTCCGAGGGGCGGGGAGCTGTTTTTT
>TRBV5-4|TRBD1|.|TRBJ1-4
CASSWDSQNEKLFF
TGTGCCAGCAGCTGGGACAGTCAGAATGAAAAACTGTTTTTT
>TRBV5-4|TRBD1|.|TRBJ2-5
CASSVTSNRGETQYF
TGTGCCAGCAGCGTCACATCAAACAGGGGAGAGACCCAGTACTTC
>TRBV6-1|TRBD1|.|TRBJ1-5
CASSGGTGGRNQPQHF
TGTGCCAGCAGTGGGGGGACAGGGGGCCGCAATCAGCCCCAGCATTTT
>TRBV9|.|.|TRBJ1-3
CASSVEAGGNTIYF
TGTGCCAGCAGCGTAGAGGCCGGTGGAAACACCATATATTTT
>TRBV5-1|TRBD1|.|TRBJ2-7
CASSLPGTGNEQYF
TGCGCCAGCAGCTTGCCCGGGACAGGGAACGAGCAGTACTTC
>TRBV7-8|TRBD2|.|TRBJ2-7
CASSLGRLADSSYEQYF
TGTGCCAGCAGCTTAGGGAGACTAGCGGACAGCTCCTACGAGCAGTACTTC
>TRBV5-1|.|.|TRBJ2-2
CASSNFGGANTGELFF
TGCGCCAGCAGCAACTTCGGGGGCGCGAACACCGGGGAGCTGTTTTTT
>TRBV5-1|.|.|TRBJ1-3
CASSPNGVTNTIYF
TGCGCCAGCAGCCCTAATGGGGTGACAAACACCATATATTTT
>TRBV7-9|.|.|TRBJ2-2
CASSLVPGSANTGELFF
TGTGCCAGCAGCTTAGTTCCGGGATCGGCTAACACCGGGGAGCTGTTTTTT
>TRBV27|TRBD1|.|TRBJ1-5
CASSPRRPRQKGQVERGNQPQHF
TGTGCCAGCAGTCCCCGTCGACCCCGCCAAAAAGGACAGGTCGAAAGGGGCAATCAGCCCCAGCATTTT
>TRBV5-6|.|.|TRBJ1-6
CASSLGYRSSYNSPLHF
TGTGCCAGCAGCTTGGGATACAGGAGCTCCTATAATTCACCCCTCCACTTT
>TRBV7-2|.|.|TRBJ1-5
CASSLAGGPLPQHF
TGTGCCAGCAGCTTAGCGGGGGGTCCCCTACCCCAGCATTTT